The 24 T cell receptor beta chains below come from one sample, sequenced in a study of early stage breast cancer tumors (dated by TCRdb to about 2017). Libraries were prepared through the immunoSEQ multiplex PCR assay. Imported from immuneACCESS, the table was reduced by TCRdb to in-frame sequences with V and J called. These copies leave out some clones; in studies compared against another copy, an unresolved V gene accounts for under half, and the cause of the remainder is not known. Recorded for this sample are 69,000 or so clones; about 85% of them occurred a single time. The top ten constitute 4.7% of the sample. Specimen: blood. The receptors originated from a person aged 40 to 49 with breast cancer.

The V and J genes are TRBV5-1 and TRBJ1-4, with no clear D. This CDR3 has 16 amino acids. Germline CDR1 reads SGHRS; CDR2 reads YFSETQ. The V gene lost 2 bases and the J gene lost 1 base, with 12 bases spanning the gap. CDR3 in amino acids: CASSLDGGRTNEKLFF. The DNA of the CDR3 is TGCGCCAGCAGCTTAGACGGCGGAAGAACTAATGAAAAACTGTTTTTT.

This sequence joins TRBV2 and TRBJ2-1, with no clear D. In germline, CDR1 is SNHLY, CDR2 FYNNEI. CDR3 length equals 15 residues. The V and J ends lost 5 bases and 2 bases respectively, with 13 bases between them. The DNA for the CDR3 is TGTGCCAGCAGTAACCCCACGTCTACCTACAATGAGCAGTTCTTC. This sequence encodes CASSNPTSTYNEQFF.

This chain uses TRBV18 with TRBJ1-4; D is undetermined. This CDR3 is 14 amino acids long. Trimming shortened V by 2 bases and J by 3 bases, and 7 bases separated the two germline ends. The germline V gene has CDR1 KGHSH and CDR2 LQKENI. Here the CDR3 DNA reads TGTGCCAGCTCACCAGCACAAGCTAATGAAAAACTGTTTTTT. Translating it yields CASSPAQANEKLFF. Full variable domain (rest looked up from reference TRBV18 and TRBJ1-4): NAGVMQNPRHLVRRRGQEARLRCSPMKGHSHVYWYRQLPEEGLKFMVYLQKENIIDESGMPKERFSAEFPKEGPSILRIQQVVRGDSAAYFCASSPAQANEKLFFGSGTQLSVL.

This clone was found once. This chain uses TRBV5-6 with TRBJ2-1; tentatively, D is TRBD1 (6 bases). Germline lookup yields CDR1 SGHDT and CDR2 YYEEEE. This CDR3 is 13 amino acids long. Trimming removed 4 bases from V and 8 bases from J, with 13 bases in between. CDR3 coding DNA: TGTGCCAGCAGCACGTCGCCAGGGGATGAGCAGTTCTTC. Protein product: CASSTSPGDEQFF.

This sequence joins TRBV5-5 and TRBJ1-3; no clear D. The CDR3 contains 14 residues. Germline V CDR1 and CDR2: SGHKS, YYEKEE (reference sequence). V was trimmed by 2 bases and J by 3 bases, leaving 9 bases between them. CDR3 in amino acids: CASSLGGFGNTIYF. The CDR3 region has the DNA TGTGCCAGCAGCTTAGGCGGTTTTGGAAACACCATATATTTT.

The chain recombines TRBV28 with TRBJ2-1, with TRBD2 identical over 7 bases. After removal of 0 bases from V and 8 bases from J, the junction contained 10 bases not matched to a gene. The CDR3 runs to 16 residues. Germline loops: CDR1 MDHEN, CDR2 SYDVKM. DNA for the CDR3: TGTGCCAGCAGTTTATGGTCGGGAGGCCAACGCGATGAGCAGTTCTTC. Its translation: CASSLWSGGQRDEQFF.

The rearrangement joins TRBV7-2 to TRBJ2-1; D perhaps matches TRBD1 (5 bases). The CDR3 length is 15 residues. Trimming removed 1 base at V and 2 bases at J, with 9 bases between. Germline values: CDR1 SGHTA, CDR2 FQGNSA. The CDR3 nucleotides are TGTGCCAGCAGCTTAGTAGGGGTAACCTACAATGAGCAGTTCTTC. Its translation: CASSLVGVTYNEQFF.

The chain carries TRBV27 and TRBJ2-1, with D maybe TRBD1 (5 bases). V was cut by 2 bases and J by 10 bases, with 27 bases left in between. Germline V CDR1 and CDR2: MNHEY, SMNVEV (reference sequence). CDR3 length equals 18 residues. DNA for the CDR3: TGTGCCAGCAGTTTAGTAGTCGATTGGACACCGGATGGAGCGGAGCAGTTCTTC. Translation gives CASSLVVDWTPDGAEQFF.

This rearrangement joins TRBV7-3 to TRBJ2-3; D is perhaps TRBD2 (5 bases). The CDR3 runs to 18 residues. Germline CDR1 SGHTA, CDR2 FQGTGA. V was shortened by 2 bases and J by 8 bases, with 26 bases between the two germline ends. The CDR3 spells CASSLGNPGGFMKGTQYF. CDR3 DNA sequence: TGTGCCAGCAGCTTAGGTAATCCGGGCGGGTTTATGAAAGGTACGCAGTATTTT.

This chain connects TRBV2 to TRBJ2-3; 7 nucleotides agree with TRBD2. Germline V lookup: CDR1 SNHLY, CDR2 FYNNEI. There are 16 residues in the CDR3. V lost 2 bases and J lost 4; bases outside the gene matches: 9. CDR3 in amino acids: CASSEMGTTLADTQYF. The CDR3 region has the DNA TGTGCCAGCAGTGAAATGGGGACTACCCTCGCAGATACGCAGTATTTT.

This clone was observed a handful of times. This chain joins TRBV30 and TRBJ2-7, with a weak D call TRBD1 (6 bases). CDR1 is GTSNPN, CDR2 SVGIG, per germline (reference sequence). V was pared by 0 bases and J by 3 bases, with 18 bases between. This CDR3 comprises 16 residues. The CDR3 is CAWSVSLGRGRYEQYF. The DNA of the CDR3 is TGTGCCTGGAGTGTATCATTAGGCAGGGGTCGCTACGAGCAGTACTTC.

The chain is built from TRBV12-5 and TRBJ2-7; the D gene is possibly TRBD1 (7 bases). Germline-derived CDR1 and CDR2 are LGHNT and FRNRAP. The CDR3 covers 14 residues. The ends were cut back, 1 base at V and 1 base at J, with 8 bases in the middle. CDR3 region: CASGLAGGSYEQYF. In DNA, the CDR3 is TGTGCTAGTGGTTTGGCAGGGGGGTCCTACGAGCAGTACTTC.

This clone has more than one count but fewer than ten. The rearrangement links TRBV4-1 to TRBJ2-7; TRBD1 matches at 8 bases. This CDR3 has 15 amino acids. Germline V CDR1 and CDR2: MGHRA, YSYEKL. The V segment lost 3 bases and the J segment 3 bases; nucleotides outside the gene matches: 7. In DNA, the CDR3 is TGCGCCAGCAGCCATACGACAGGGGCGGACTACGAGCAGTACTTC. This codes for CASSHTTGADYEQYF.

The V and J genes are TRBV6-5 and TRBJ1-1; D gene ambiguous. The CDR3 spans 12 residues. V gave up 6 bases and J gave up 3 bases, with 8 bases separating them. Germline V gives CDR1 MNHEY, CDR2 SVGAGI. CDR3 in DNA: TGTGCCAGCAGACGGGGATACACTGAAGCTTTCTTT. It specifies CASRRGYTEAFF.

The chain has TRBV15 and TRBJ1-4, with D tentatively TRBD1 (5 bases). The V gene's germline CDR1 is LNHNV and CDR2 YYDKDF (reference sequence). This CDR3 has 13 residues. V was trimmed by 3 bases and J by 8 bases, leaving 10 bases between them. As DNA, the CDR3 is TGTGCCACCAGCAGCACACCAGGGGAAAAACTGTTTTTT. Protein: CATSSTPGEKLFF.

CDR3: CASSQSRSGRNSNEQFF. Here the CDR3 DNA reads TGCGCCAGCAGCCAATCCCGTAGCGGGAGGAACAGTAATGAGCAGTTCTTC. This rearrangement joins TRBV4-1 to TRBJ2-1; 10 nucleotides agree with TRBD2. CDR1 is MGHRA, CDR2 YSYEKL, per germline. J lost 7 bases, V lost 2 bases, and 11 bases had no gene match. CDR3 length: 17 residues.

This clone has just one count. The V call is TRBV28, the J call TRBJ1-1, with 8 bases identical to TRBD1. V lost 7 bases, J lost 7 bases, and 11 bases stayed unmatched. CDR1 is MDHEN, CDR2 SYDVKM, per germline. The CDR3 spans 14 residues. The CDR3 sequence is CASTLRQGKDEAFF. CDR3 DNA sequence: TGTGCCAGCACCCTCCGACAGGGGAAGGATGAAGCTTTCTTT.

This CDR3 is CAWDRGGRYEQYF. CDR3 coding DNA: TGTGCCTGGGACAGGGGGGGCCGGTACGAGCAGTACTTC. V usage is TRBV30 and J usage is TRBJ2-5; 9 positions agree with TRBD1. Matching the DNA end better, TRBJ2-7 makes the J call doubtful. The germline V gene encodes CDR1 GTSNPN and CDR2 SVGIG (reference sequence). The CDR3 runs 13 residues.

This clone was observed once. This chain joins TRBV2 and TRBJ2-7; maybe TRBD1 (6 bases). V was pared by 7 bases and J by 6 bases, with 16 bases between. This CDR3 is 13 amino acids long. Germline V gene data show CDR1 as SNHLY and CDR2 as FYNNEI. For the CDR3, the DNA is TGTGCCAGCAATTTCTGGGGGCTAGTCGAGCAGTACTTC. This codes for CASNFWGLVEQYF.

The chain joins TRBV7-9 to TRBJ2-1, with a weak D call TRBD1 (6 bases). Trimming stripped 3 bases from V and 5 bases from J, with 17 bases between. In germline, CDR1 is SEHNR, CDR2 FQNEAQ (reference sequence). The CDR3 extends over 16 amino acids. In DNA, the CDR3 is TGTGCCAGCAGCTTCGACTTGGGGGCATACCACAATGAGCAGTTCTTC. This gives the protein CASSFDLGAYHNEQFF. Using reference TRBV7-9 and TRBJ2-1 for the parts outside the CDR3, the full variable domain is DTGVSQNPRHKITKRGQNVTFRCDPISEHNRLYWYRQTLGQGPEFLTYFQNEAQLEKSRLLSDRFSAERPKGSFSTLEIQRTEQGDSAMYLCASSFDLGAYHNEQFFGPGTRLTVL.

This clone showed up just a few times. This chain connects TRBV30 to TRBJ1-1; D ambiguous. The germline V gene has CDR1 GTSNPN and CDR2 SVGIG (reference sequence). The V end was cut by 3 bases, the J end by 0 bases, with 8 bases between. This CDR3 comprises 13 residues. The CDR3 reads CAWRDYLNTEAFF. As DNA, the CDR3 is TGTGCCTGGAGGGACTACCTGAACACTGAAGCTTTCTTT. Full variable domain (remainder filled in from reference TRBV30 and TRBJ1-1): SQTIHQWPATLVQPVGSPLSLECTVEGTSNPNLYWYRQAAGRGLQLLFYSVGIGQISSEVPQNLSASRPQDRQFILSSKKLLLSDSGFYLCAWRDYLNTEAFFGQGTRLTVV.

The chain carries TRBV29-1 and TRBJ2-1; D is tentatively TRBD1 or TRBD2 (5 bases each). This CDR3 has 13 residues. Trimming removed 8 bases from V and 4 bases from J, with 15 bases in between. Germline-derived CDR1 and CDR2 are SQVTM and ANQGSEA. For the CDR3, the DNA is TGCAGCTTCCGGGACGGAGGATACAATGAGCAGTTCTTC. This codes for CSFRDGGYNEQFF.

This chain uses TRBV10-3 with TRBJ1-5, with 7 nucleotides matching TRBD1. Germline V gene lookup returns CDR1 ENHRY and CDR2 SYGVKD. The J segment lost 3 bases and the V segment lost 4 bases, leaving 3 bases of the junction unmatched. This CDR3 contains 14 residues. CDR3 region: CAISVTGTNQPQHF. The CDR3 DNA is TGTGCCATCAGTGTGACAGGGACCAATCAGCCCCAGCATTTT.

V usage is TRBV4-2 and J usage is TRBJ1-1; a possible D gene is TRBD1 (5 bases). V lost 3 bases, J lost 0 bases, and 8 bases lay in between. Germline values: CDR1 LGHNA, CDR2 YNFKEQ. The CDR3 is 14 residues long. The CDR3 loop reads CASSQSRVNTEAFF. Here the CDR3 DNA reads TGTGCCAGCAGCCAGAGCAGGGTGAACACTGAAGCTTTCTTT.